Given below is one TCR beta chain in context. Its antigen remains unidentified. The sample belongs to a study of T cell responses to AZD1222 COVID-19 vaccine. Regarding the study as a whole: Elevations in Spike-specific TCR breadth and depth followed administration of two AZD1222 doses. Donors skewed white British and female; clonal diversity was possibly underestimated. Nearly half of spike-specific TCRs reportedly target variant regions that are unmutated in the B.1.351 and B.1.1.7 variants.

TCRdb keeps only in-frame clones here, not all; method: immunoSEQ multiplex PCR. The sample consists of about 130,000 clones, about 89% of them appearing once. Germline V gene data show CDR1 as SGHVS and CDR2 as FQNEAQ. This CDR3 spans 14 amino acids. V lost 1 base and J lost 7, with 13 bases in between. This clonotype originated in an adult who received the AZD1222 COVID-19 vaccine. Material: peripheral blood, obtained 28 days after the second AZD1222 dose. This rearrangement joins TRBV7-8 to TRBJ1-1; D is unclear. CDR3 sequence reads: CASSLVRAGGEAFF. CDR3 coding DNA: TGTGCCAGCAGCTTAGTCCGGGCCGGCGGTGAAGCTTTCTTT.